The 14 T cell receptor beta chains reported below all come from one sample, sequenced in a study of cytomegalovirus exposure and HLA in healthy donors. Researchers ran the PCR with 60 Vbeta and 13 Jbeta primers. Here immunoSEQ multiplex PCR was the method, and the copy in TCRdb shows in-frame clones only, minus some. The sample lists some 110,000 clones, around 69% occurring once. Input material: PBMCs. The receptors stem from a woman in her forties in good health and CMV-seropositive.

This sequence joins TRBV25-1 and TRBJ2-2, with 7 bases fitting TRBD2. The CDR3 spans 15 residues. J lost 1 base, V lost 4 bases, and 3 bases had no gene match. Per the germline V gene, CDR1 is MGHDK and CDR2 is SYGVNS. CDR3 coding DNA: TGTGCCAGCAGTGTATCTAGCGGGAACACCGGGGAGCTGTTTTTT. It translates to CASSVSSGNTGELFF.

The chain couples TRBV7-9 to TRBJ2-3; D is perhaps TRBD1 (6 bases). The germline CDR1 and CDR2 sequences are SEHNR and FQNEAQ (reference sequence). This CDR3 spans 14 amino acids. V lost 6 bases to trimming and J lost 1 base, with 11 bases between them. The CDR3 DNA reads TGTGCCAGCAGTCCAGGGGAGCGCACAGATACGCAGTATTTT. Its translation: CASSPGERTDTQYF.

The CDR3 protein is CAIRGGLSTDTQYF. CDR3 sequence (DNA): TGTGCCATCCGCGGGGGCCTGAGCACAGATACGCAGTATTTT. This chain links TRBV2 with TRBJ2-3; TRBD2 might be the D (7 bases). The CDR3 has 14 amino acids. Germline assignment: CDR1 SNHLY and CDR2 FYNNEI. Trimming cost V 10 bases and J 0 bases, with 14 bases left between them.

The gene calls are TRBV6-1 and TRBJ1-2; D is perhaps TRBD1 (6 bases). The CDR3 extends over 13 amino acids. Germline lookup yields CDR1 MNHNS and CDR2 SASEGT. V lost 6 bases and J lost 4, with 12 bases in between. The DNA for the CDR3 is TGTGCCAGCAGCCTCGGGACAACCTATGGCTACACCTTC. It is translated as CASSLGTTYGYTF.

This sequence joins TRBV10-3 and TRBJ2-3, with 8 bases that match TRBD2. This CDR3 contains 17 residues. The germline V gene has CDR1 ENHRY and CDR2 SYGVKD. V trimming: 5 bases; J trimming: 2 bases; junction bases outside the gene matches: 12. CDR3 sequence: CAISTPPGGANTDTQYF. DNA of the CDR3: TGTGCCATCAGTACGCCCCCGGGAGGGGCGAACACAGATACGCAGTATTTT.

V gene TRBV28 combines with J gene TRBJ2-1; weak D call: TRBD1 (5 bases). V was pared by 5 bases and J by 5 bases, with 10 bases between. There are 13 residues in the CDR3. Germline values: CDR1 MDHEN, CDR2 SYDVKM. In nucleotides, the CDR3 is TGTGCCAGCAGTATCCAGGGTAACAATGAGCAGTTCTTC. It specifies CASSIQGNNEQFF.

This chain joins TRBV7-2 and TRBJ2-7; D might be TRBD1 (6 bases). The V gene's germline CDR1 is SGHTA and CDR2 FQGNSA. V was pared by 4 bases and J by 6 bases, with 10 bases between. CDR3 length equals 12 residues. The CDR3 reads CASSSTGFEQYF. DNA for the CDR3: TGTGCCAGCAGCTCAACAGGGTTCGAGCAGTACTTC.

V and J are TRBV6-6 and TRBJ1-2, with unresolved D. V dropped 0 bases and J dropped 8 bases, with 10 bases sitting between them. The CDR3 runs to 13 residues. Germline CDR1 is MNHNY and CDR2 is SVGAGI (reference sequence). CDR3 bases: TGTGCCAGCAGTTACTCCACCAGCAGGGGCTACACCTTC. Its protein product is CASSYSTSRGYTF.

The genes are TRBV7-2 and TRBJ2-7; maybe TRBD1 (5 bases). Trimming left V 5 bases short and J 3 bases short, with 14 bases between. The germline gives CDR1 SGHTA, CDR2 FQGNSA. The CDR3 is made up of 14 amino acids. The CDR3 nucleotides are TGTGCCAGCAGCACCAACGTACAGGTCTACGAGCAGTACTTC. Protein product: CASSTNVQVYEQYF.

This clone was counted once. The chain recombines TRBV6-6 with TRBJ1-1; the D gene is possibly TRBD1 (6 bases). The CDR3 extends over 15 amino acids. The V end was cut by 0 bases, the J end by 5 bases, with 13 bases between. Germline CDR1 reads MNHNY; CDR2 reads SVGAGI (reference sequence). The DNA of the CDR3 is TGTGCCAGCAGTTACTCGTGGGGAACAGGGACTGAAGCTTTCTTT. It specifies CASSYSWGTGTEAFF.

The J gene is TRBJ2-3, the V gene TRBV7-9; 7 positions agree with TRBD1. The V gene's germline CDR1 is SEHNR and CDR2 FQNEAQ (reference sequence). With 5 bases clipped from V and 4 bases from J, the junction kept 12 bases outside the gene matches. The CDR3 covers 16 residues. Here the CDR3 reads CASSPSWQGVADTQYF. The CDR3 DNA reads TGTGCCAGCAGCCCCTCCTGGCAGGGGGTGGCAGATACGCAGTATTTT.

The V gene is TRBV30, the J gene TRBJ1-5; perhaps TRBD1 as D (6 bases). The CDR3 totals 13 residues. Trimming shortened V by 5 bases and J by 4 bases, and 12 bases separated the two germline ends. Germline V CDR1 and CDR2: GTSNPN, SVGIG (reference sequence). CDR3 residues: CAWSSRGNQPQHF. The DNA of the CDR3 is TGTGCCTGGTCTTCCAGGGGAAATCAGCCCCAGCATTTT.

This chain links TRBV6-6 with TRBJ2-5; no firm D call. The CDR3 spans 14 residues. The germline V gene encodes CDR1 MNHNY and CDR2 SVGAGI (reference sequence). Trimming removed 0 bases at V and 6 bases at J, with 11 bases between. In DNA, the CDR3 is TGTGCCAGCAGTTACTCGATCGGGTCCCAGACCCAGTACTTC. It yields the protein CASSYSIGSQTQYF.

This rearrangement joins TRBV6-6 to TRBJ1-1, with TRBD1 as a possible D gene (5 bases). This CDR3 comprises 15 residues. V lost 4 bases, J lost 0 bases, and 12 bases lay in between. Germline-derived CDR1 and CDR2 are MNHNY and SVGAGI (reference sequence). CDR3: CASSLGVGMNTEAFF. In DNA form, the CDR3 reads TGTGCCAGCAGTTTAGGGGTCGGCATGAACACTGAAGCTTTCTTT.